The present TCR beta chain was sequenced within a study of cytomegalovirus exposure and HLA in healthy donors. CDR3 length: 14 amino acids. Germline CDR1 is SEHNR and CDR2 is FQNEAQ (reference sequence). V was trimmed by 4 bases and J by 2 bases, leaving 11 bases between them. Study-wide points: Cytomegalovirus status was reportedly diagnosed by the classifier with high specificity and sensitivity.

As to this clone: What it recognizes is unknown.

A multiplex PCR was run with 60 Vbeta primers and 13 Jbeta primers. The protocol was immunoSEQ multiplex PCR, while the TCRdb copy is restricted to in-frame clones and leaves out a portion. This table holds about 130,000 clones, approximately 80% found once. Sequencing was done on a sample of PBMCs. V usage is TRBV7-9 and J usage is TRBJ2-5, with D possibly TRBD2 on 6 matching bases. The clonotype originates from a boy aged 2-9 years in good health and CMV-seronegative. This CDR3 is CASSYGGVQETQYF. The CDR3 DNA sequence: TGTGCCAGCAGCTACGGAGGGGTTCAAGAGACCCAGTACTTC.